These 11 T cell receptor beta chains came from one sample sequenced in a study of beta chain features in type 1 diabetes. The sequenced template was cDNA made from the entire isolated RNA. Assay used: immunoSEQ multiplex PCR; TCRdb lists only in-frame clones, some missing. The sample contains about 320,000 clones, around 13% of which appear only once. Sequencing was performed on central memory CD4+ T cells from blood. The origin of the receptors is a man aged 25-45 years in good health.

This clone was picked up a small number of times. This chain joins TRBV4-3 and TRBJ1-2, with a possible D match to TRBD1 (6 bases). Trimming removed 0 bases from V and 14 bases from J, with 22 bases in between. CDR3 length equals 15 residues. The germline V gene has CDR1 LGHNA and CDR2 YSLEER. CDR3 protein: CASSQDRGTNTRSTF. The CDR3 DNA reads TGCGCCAGCAGCCAAGATAGAGGGACAAACACGCGAAGTACCTTC.

This clone was detected a few times. This sequence joins TRBV4-3 and TRBJ2-1; D is unclear. Per germline, CDR1 LGHNA and CDR2 YSLEER. V was clipped by 0 bases and J by 9 bases, with 15 bases between them. There are 15 residues in the CDR3. CDR3 region: CASSQERVLSGEQFF. The CDR3, as DNA: TGCGCCAGCAGCCAAGAAAGGGTTCTGTCTGGTGAGCAGTTCTTC.

The V call is TRBV19, the J call TRBJ1-6; 7 nucleotides align to TRBD1. Germline values: CDR1 LNHDA, CDR2 SQIVND (reference sequence). The J segment lost 8 bases and the V segment lost 6 bases, leaving 10 bases of the junction unmatched. The CDR3 sequence is 15 residues long. CDR3 in amino acids: CASSSEGQTYSPLHF. As DNA, the CDR3 is TGTGCCAGTAGCTCGGAGGGACAGACATATTCACCCCTCCACTTT.

V usage is TRBV11-2 and J usage is TRBJ2-5; 14 bases are a match to TRBD2. Trimming removed 4 bases from V and 9 bases from J; junction bases left unmatched: 7. The CDR3 contains 15 residues. CDR1 is SGHAT and CDR2 is FQNNGV in the germline V gene. The CDR3 is CASSWGLAGDLAQYF. The CDR3 region has the DNA TGTGCCAGCAGCTGGGGACTAGCGGGGGATTTGGCCCAGTACTTC.

The rearrangement links TRBV19 to TRBJ2-7; a possible D gene is TRBD1 (6 bases). The CDR3 has 14 amino acids. The V gene's germline CDR1 is LNHDA and CDR2 SQIVND (reference sequence). V was trimmed by 5 bases and J by 2 bases, leaving 13 bases between them. CDR3 coding DNA: TGTGCCAGTAGTCCGGGACAACCACCCTACGAGCAGTACTTC. The encoded protein is CASSPGQPPYEQYF.

This clone was recorded a few times. This sequence joins TRBV5-1 and TRBJ2-3; 7 bases align to TRBD1. Unmatched junction bases numbered 4, after V lost 2 bases and J lost 1 base. The germline gives CDR1 SGHRS, CDR2 YFSETQ. This CDR3 spans 15 amino acids. The CDR3 DNA reads TGCGCCAGCAGCTTAACCGGGACAGGCACAGATACGCAGTATTTT. Translated: CASSLTGTGTDTQYF.

V and J are TRBV7-9 and TRBJ2-1; TRBD1 might be the D (6 bases). Trimming left V 1 base short and J 5 bases short, with 18 bases between. The CDR3 runs 17 residues. Germline-derived CDR1 and CDR2 are SEHNR and FQNEAQ (reference sequence). The CDR3 DNA follows: TGTGCCAGCAGCTTAGATTGGGCAGGGGATCCTAACAATGAGCAGTTCTTC. This translates into CASSLDWAGDPNNEQFF.

The chain combines TRBV5-4 with TRBJ2-5, with a possible D match to TRBD2 (7 bases). Germline CDR1 reads SGHNT; CDR2 reads YYREEE (reference sequence). This CDR3 is 15 amino acids long. V dropped 0 bases and J dropped 2 bases, with 11 bases sitting between them. The CDR3 DNA is TGTGCCAGCAGCTTGGCCGGGGGGCCGCAAGAGACCCAGTACTTC. As protein: CASSLAGGPQETQYF.

The CDR3 DNA reads as TGTGCCAGCAGTACAGGCACCCATGAAAAACTGTTTTTT. It translates to CASSTGTHEKLFF. The gene calls are TRBV6-5 and TRBJ1-4, with D possibly TRBD1 on 5 matching bases. Germline values: CDR1 MNHEY, CDR2 SVGAGI. Trimming pared 5 bases from V and 6 bases from J, leaving 10 bases between. The CDR3 has 13 residues.

The chain couples TRBV6-5 to TRBJ1-1; D call uncertain. Germline values: CDR1 MNHEY, CDR2 SVGAGI. The CDR3 length is 13 residues. V shed 0 bases and J shed 5 bases, with 7 bases lying between them. CDR3 sequence: CASSYSKGTEAFF. The CDR3 DNA reads as TGTGCCAGCAGTTACTCGAAAGGGACTGAAGCTTTCTTT.

The chain is built from TRBV7-9 and TRBJ2-1, with D unresolved. CDR1 SEHNR and CDR2 FQNEAQ come from the germline V gene (reference sequence). Trimming shortened V by 3 bases and J by 10 bases, and 7 bases separated the two germline ends. The CDR3 length is 11 residues. The CDR3 nucleotides read TGTGCCAGCAGCTTGGCAACCGAGCAGTTCTTC. Amino acids: CASSLATEQFF.